This T cell receptor (beta chain) was captured by sequencing in a study of T cell clones after liver transplantation. For the study at large: TCRbeta sequencing after a pre-transplant mixed lymphocyte reaction identified graft-donor-reactive clones, later tracked in post-transplant blood. Apart from a few HCV-positive recipients, transplants were for non-autoimmune, non-viral reasons.

A note on this clone: Its antigen is currently unknown.

Profiled with immunoSEQ multiplex PCR; TCRdb holds only in-frame clones, not every one. The repertoire consists of around 120,000 clones, with 90% occurring once and the leading ten covering 0.8% to 0.9%. CDR1 and CDR2 (germline): SGHTA, FQGNSA. The CDR3 consists of 14 residues. The V end lost 5 bases, the J end lost 1 base, and 11 bases lay between the germline ends. Study-wide results and limits: In a couple of subjects, few donor cells limited the measurable donor-reactive repertoire. Post-transplant time points were not standardized, so conclusions are preliminary.

This receptor was obtained from a human patient who received a liver transplant. Some T cells here may be from the graft donor. Sequences were derived from CD4+ T cells from blood, sampled 12 months after liver transplant. V is TRBV7-2 and J is TRBJ1-1, with D possibly matching TRBD1 (5 bases). CDR3 region: CASSAGAGNTEAFF. In DNA form, the CDR3 reads TGTGCCAGCAGCGCCGGGGCAGGGAACACTGAAGCTTTCTTT.